Listed below are T cell receptor beta chains from one sample, sequenced in a study of radiation and T cells in renal cell carcinoma. Measured with immunoSEQ multiplex PCR; TCRdb has only the in-frame clones, and not every one. The top ten clones hold around 4.4% of a sample with 140,000 to 150,000 clones, 88% of them seen once. This sample comprised blood, obtained from a patient whose treatment included radiotherapy and nephrectomy. The receptors come from a woman aged 70-85 years with renal cell carcinoma. CDR3s leave out the opening cysteine and the closing phenylalanine or tryptophan.

J gene,V gene,CDR3 protein
TRBJ1-2,TRBV5-6,ASSFGQLNYGYT
TRBJ1-5,TRBV19,ASSPTGTGLQPQH
TRBJ2-7,TRBV11-3,ASSLGGGPYEQY
TRBJ1-2,TRBV18,ASSPPSRAGDGYT
TRBJ1-5,TRBV2,ASSESGNQPQH
TRBJ2-5,TRBV6-6,ASSYQTSGGAKTQY
TRBJ1-2,TRBV4-3,ASSQESIPRGGYT
TRBJ2-5,TRBV28,ASSSVSGGFGETQY
TRBJ1-1,TRBV18,ASFPRGQGNTEAF
TRBJ2-5,TRBV10-3,AISEVAGVQETQY
TRBJ2-1,TRBV19,ASSFWGDEQF
TRBJ1-6,TRBV19,ASTSGTPNSPLH
TRBJ2-2,TRBV6-1,ASSLGTGELF
TRBJ1-2,TRBV30,AWTPSGGYGYT
TRBJ1-2,TRBV7-2,ASTKTVTNYGYT
TRBJ1-1,TRBV11-3,ASSPRTGWNTEAF
TRBJ1-6,TRBV6-5,ASSYSGDGSPLH
TRBJ1-1,TRBV28,ASSLWGGNTEAF
TRBJ2-5,TRBV5-4,ASSFRQLETQY
TRBJ2-1,TRBV7-2,ASSSGKGYEQF
TRBJ1-1,TRBV2,ASSEGSSVGEAF
TRBJ1-4,TRBV18,ASSPRGTENEKLF
TRBJ1-5,TRBV30,AWTPWGLNQPQH
TRBJ2-7,TRBV25-1,ASSWTGVSSYEQY
TRBJ2-2,TRBV5-6,ASSPWGAGELF
TRBJ2-5,TRBV4-2,ASSQELDFGTQY
TRBJ2-7,TRBV9,ASSVASSTYEQY
TRBJ1-5,TRBV19,ASSIGGGENQPQH
TRBJ1-1,TRBV9,ASSRRQGAPGDTEAF
TRBJ1-2,TRBV4-3,ASSQVLRDPVNYGYT
TRBJ2-1,TRBV14,ASSQDKARKSYNEQF
TRBJ2-1,TRBV7-2,ASSLPAYNEQF
TRBJ2-1,TRBV28,ASSPPKINEQF
TRBJ2-7,TRBV6-1,ASSQAGTGLNEQY
TRBJ2-1,TRBV30,AWSVRGVTRGGLSNEQF
TRBJ2-1,TRBV2,ASSAYQRFEQF
TRBJ2-4,TRBV4-3,ASSQDGSGILKNIQY